Below, 20 T cell receptor beta chains from the same sample are listed, as sequenced in a study of tumor and adjacent non-tumor tissue in lung cancer. No cell sorting was done before RNA was extracted from the tissue. TCRbeta libraries were built with three rounds of nested PCR, modified from ARM-PCR. TCRdb ran MiXCR on the multiplex PCR reads and lists one entry per CDR3 protein. Of fewer than 120,000 distinct CDR3 sequences listed, approximately 80% are singletons. Sequenced sample: lung tumor tissue. All receptors derive from an older man with non-small cell lung cancer.

About this clonotype itself: The germline gene is not matched at one end of the junction; a read error may be the cause. V usage is TRBV5-1 and J usage is TRBJ2-7; 9 bases line up with TRBD1. The germline CDR1 and CDR2 sequences are SGHRS and YFSETQ. The CDR3 loop spans 14 amino acids. Here the CDR3 DNA reads TGTGCCAGCAACTTGGGGACAGGGACCTACGAGCAGTACTTC. Amino acids: CASNLGTGTYEQYF.

A word on this clonotype: Relative to the germline gene, one junction end is altered; a read error may explain this. J is TRBJ1-1 and V is TRBV6-2 or TRBV6-3, with D possibly being TRBD1 (6 bases). The CDR3 covers 15 residues. Germline CDR1 is MNHEY and CDR2 is SVGEGT. In DNA form, the CDR3 reads TGTACCAGCCGACCTTTTGTGGGACAAATAAGAGAGGCTTTCTTT. Amino acids: CTSRPFVGQIREAFF.

V is TRBV29-1 and J is TRBJ2-7, with D tentatively TRBD1 or TRBD2 (5 bases each). CDR1 is SQVTM and CDR2 is ANQGSEA in the germline V gene. CDR3 length: 12 residues. CDR3 amino acids: CSNWGTNPEQYF. The CDR3, as DNA: TGCAGTAACTGGGGGACGAACCCCGAGCAGTACTTC.

This clonotype showed up many times. This chain links TRBV6-5 with TRBJ2-1; D not certain. The CDR3 totals 14 residues. Trimming left V 8 bases short and J 3 bases short, with 14 bases between. Germline V lookup: CDR1 MNHEY, CDR2 SVGAGI. Here the CDR3 reads CASRIGLLYNEQFF. The CDR3 DNA reads TGTGCCAGCCGCATAGGTTTACTCTACAATGAGCAGTTCTTC.

A word on this clonotype: A single base separates this from a much larger clone, so it may be a read error. CDR3 in amino acids: CASSLDLAGAFYEQYF. The CDR3 DNA reads TGTGCCAGCAGCTTGGATTTAGCGGGGGCCTTCTACGAGCAGTACTTC. The rearrangement uses TRBV7-8 and TRBJ2-7, with TRBD2 identical over 9 bases. Germline V gives CDR1 SGHVS, CDR2 FQNEAQ. With 3 bases clipped from V and 3 bases from J, the junction kept 9 bases outside the gene matches. The CDR3 consists of 16 residues. Variable domain in full (rest from reference TRBV7-8 and TRBJ2-7): GAGVSQSPRYKVAKRGQDVALRCDPISGHVSLFWYQQALGQGPEFLTYFQNEAQLDKSGLPSDRFFAERPEGSVSTLKIQRTQQEDSAVYLCASSLDLAGAFYEQYFGPGTRLTVT.

This clonotype was counted only a few times. Sequence at one end of the junction differs from germline and may be a read error. The chain employs TRBV6-1 and TRBJ2-3, with TRBD2 matching over 8 bases. Germline V lookup: CDR1 MNHNS, CDR2 SASEGT. The CDR3 extends over 20 amino acids. The CDR3 nucleotides are TGTGCCAGCAGTGAAGCGAAATTTTTTGGCGGGGGGTTGTCTCGAGATACACAGTATTTT. This sequence encodes CASSEAKFFGGGLSRDTQYF.

Comment on this clonotype: The conserved phenylalanine or tryptophan normally closing the CDR3 is absent here, so this likely arose from a read error. V gene TRBV20-1 combines with J gene TRBJ1-1; D is possibly TRBD1 (5 bases). Germline assignment: CDR1 DFQATT and CDR2 SNEGSKA (reference sequence). This CDR3 contains 13 residues. This chain's CDR3 is CRASQTANTEAFY. The CDR3 DNA follows: TGCAGAGCTAGCCAGACAGCGAACACTGAAGCTTTCTAT.

The V gene is TRBV12-3 or TRBV12-4, the J gene TRBJ2-7, with D uncertain. The length of the CDR3 is 13 residues. CDR3 in DNA: TGTGTCAGTAGTTTGGGCAGCACCTACGAGCAGTACTTC. It translates to CVSSLGSTYEQYF.

Concerning this clonotype: Since no conserved phenylalanine or tryptophan closes the CDR3, a read error is the likely cause. No DNA is shown, since the ends of the CDR3 on it are uncertain; the CDR3 is the one TCRdb lists. The chain carries TRBV28 and TRBJ2-7; the D segment call TRBD1 is taken from the table without a DNA check. Germline V gives CDR1 MDHEN, CDR2 SYDVKM. The CDR3 comprises 16 residues, both ends counted. CDR3 residues: CASSLPRSQSSYEQHI.

As regards this clonotype: The junction departs from the called germline gene at one end, perhaps through a read error. This chain links TRBV5-6 with TRBJ2-2; the D gene is possibly TRBD2 (5 bases). Germline CDR1 SGHDT, CDR2 YYEEEE. The CDR3 extends over 15 amino acids. CDR3 residues: CASSFTFANTGEMFF. The DNA for the CDR3 is TGTGCCAGCAGCTTTACATTTGCGAACACCGGGGAGATGTTTTTT.

The chain recombines TRBV28 with TRBJ2-1; the D gene is possibly TRBD2 (5 bases). The CDR3 totals 14 residues. Trimming left V 10 bases short and J 5 bases short, with 18 bases between. From germline, CDR1 is MDHEN and CDR2 SYDVKM. CDR3 amino acids: CANDSSVNDNEQFF. The CDR3 coding sequence is TGTGCCAACGATAGTAGCGTGAATGACAATGAGCAGTTCTTC.

About this clonotype: The junction shows a germline mismatch at one end, possibly a read error. The chain joins TRBV6-1 to TRBJ2-1; 8 bases align to TRBD2. Germline loops: CDR1 MNHNS, CDR2 SASEGT. The CDR3 has 16 residues. Here the CDR3 DNA reads TGTGCCAGCAGTGCTATGATAGCGGGATGGCATAATGAGCAGTTTTTC. Encoded protein: CASSAMIAGWHNEQFF.

This chain links TRBV12-3 or TRBV12-4 with TRBJ2-7, with D maybe TRBD2 (7 bases). The CDR3 totals 18 residues. V lost 4 bases, J lost 1 base, and 23 bases lay in between. The CDR3, as DNA: TGTGCCAGCAGTTCTTGGGGAGGGGGGGAGGTCGGGTCCTACGAGCAGTACTTC. Residues: CASSSWGGGEVGSYEQYF.

Turning to this clonotype: Mismatch with germline at one junction end may stem from a read error. The chain links TRBV11-2 to TRBJ1-1; TRBD1 agrees at 8 bases. This CDR3 comprises 14 residues. Per germline, CDR1 SGHAT and CDR2 FQNNGV. As DNA, the CDR3 is TGTGCCAGCAGCCCGCGACAGGGGTACACTGAAGCTTTGTTT. Protein sequence: CASSPRQGYTEALF.

The rearrangement links TRBV12-3 or TRBV12-4 to TRBJ2-7; D ambiguous. The V and J ends lost 5 bases and 0 bases respectively, with 20 bases between them. This CDR3 has 17 residues. CDR3 DNA sequence: TGTGCCAGCAGTATTCGGCTAACGGCAACGAGCTCCTACGAGCAGTACTTC. It encodes CASSIRLTATSSYEQYF.

The J gene is TRBJ2-1, the V gene TRBV4-1; the D call may be TRBD1 or TRBD2 (5 bases each). V was clipped by 4 bases and J by 3 bases, with 13 bases between them. The CDR3 totals 15 residues. Germline CDR1 MGHRA, CDR2 YSYEKL. CDR3 nucleotide sequence: TGCGCCAGCAGCCGAGAGGGGTTTGACTACAATGAGCAGTTCTTC. Protein sequence: CASSREGFDYNEQFF.

Concerning this clonotype itself: The CDR3 does not close with the conserved phenylalanine or tryptophan, likely indicating a read error. V is TRBV28 and J is TRBJ1-2; D is uncertain. With 5 bases removed from V and 8 bases from J, the gap between germline ends came to 9 bases. Per germline, CDR1 MDHEN and CDR2 SYDVKM. The CDR3 totals 11 residues. The CDR3 protein is CASSVSRGYTI. In DNA, the CDR3 is TGTGCCAGCAGTGTTTCTAGGGGCTACACCATC.

Note on this clonotype: A much larger clone lies one base from this, so it may be a read error. The chain uses TRBV6-5 and TRBJ1-1; D perhaps matches TRBD1 (5 bases). This CDR3 is 13 amino acids long. CDR1 is MNHEY and CDR2 is SVGAGI in the germline V gene. The CDR3 sequence: CTSCDRLNTEAFF. The DNA of the CDR3 is TGTACCAGCTGTGACAGACTGAACACTGAAGCTTTCTTT.

This clonotype has only one observation. CDR3 protein: CASSYSSGTGYSLANVLTF. The CDR3, as DNA: TGTGCCAGCAGTTACTCGAGCGGGACAGGATACTCTTTGGCCAACGTCCTGACTTTC. V usage is TRBV6-6 and J usage is TRBJ2-6; perhaps TRBD1 as D (8 bases). The germline V gene encodes CDR1 MNHNY and CDR2 SVGAGI (reference sequence). This CDR3 is 19 amino acids long. V lost 0 bases and J lost 6, with 21 bases in between.

In this sample, this clonotype turned up once. The CDR3 does not close with the conserved phenylalanine or tryptophan, likely indicating a read error. The V call is TRBV5-6, the J call TRBJ2-5; D remains unclear. CDR1 and CDR2 from the germline V gene are SGHDT and YYEEEE. V lost 4 bases, J lost 2 bases, and 12 bases lay in between. CDR3 length: 14 amino acids. CDR3 in DNA: TGTGCCAGCAGCCTACAATTCGTACAAGAGACCCAGTACCTC. This codes for CASSLQFVQETQYL.